The next 31 T cell receptor beta chains were all read from a single sample in a study of blood T cell repertoires in COVID-19. The data were produced by immunoSEQ multiplex PCR, yet TCRdb's version contains in-frame clones alone and is incomplete. Here the sample spans roughly 150,000 clones, less than 85% being singletons. The sequencing input was PBMCs or T cells enriched from blood (not recorded which). The receptors were gathered from a man aged 55 to 70 who had recovered from COVID-19.

Only a few counts were recorded for this clone. This chain connects TRBV18 to TRBJ2-7; tentatively, D is TRBD1 (7 bases). Between the trimmed V and J ends, which lost 3 bases and 5 bases, there was a span of 14 bases. The CDR3 length is 14 residues. Germline CDR1 and CDR2: KGHSH and LQKENI. The CDR3 loop reads CASSPQQGGHEQYF. The CDR3 DNA reads as TGTGCCAGCTCACCTCAGCAGGGGGGACACGAGCAGTACTTC.

This sequence joins TRBV12-3 or TRBV12-4 and TRBJ1-1; tentatively, D is TRBD1 (5 bases). Trimming left V 3 bases short and J 4 bases short, with 9 bases between. CDR3 length: 13 amino acids. The CDR3 is CASSFGGGTEAFF. The CDR3 bases are TGTGCCAGCAGTTTCGGGGGGGGCACTGAAGCTTTCTTT.

J is TRBJ1-1 and V is TRBV7-3, with D possibly matching TRBD1 (6 bases). Trimming pared 4 bases from V and 2 bases from J, leaving 17 bases between. This CDR3 region has 16 residues. Looked up from germline, CDR1 is SGHTA and CDR2 is FQGTGA. The CDR3 protein is CASSSNPTGFNTEAFF. DNA of the CDR3: TGTGCCAGCAGCTCAAACCCCACAGGGTTTAACACTGAAGCTTTCTTT.

This rearrangement joins TRBV6-6 to TRBJ2-2; D gene unclear. Germline assignment: CDR1 MNHNY and CDR2 SVGAGI (reference sequence). V was clipped by 6 bases and J by 6 bases, with 5 bases between them. The CDR3 loop spans 11 amino acids. In DNA, the CDR3 is TGTGCCAGCAGAATAGCCGGGGAGCTGTTTTTT. Encoded protein: CASRIAGELFF.

The rearrangement uses TRBV25-1 and TRBJ2-7, with TRBD1 as a possible D gene (5 bases). CDR1 is MGHDK and CDR2 is SYGVNS in the germline V gene. V was pared by 2 bases and J by 2 bases, with 19 bases between. This CDR3 has 17 amino acids. CDR3 loop: CASSEPKRDSSTYEQYF. The CDR3 DNA follows: TGTGCCAGCAGTGAACCCAAGAGAGACAGCTCAACCTACGAGCAGTACTTC.

V gene TRBV6-1 combines with J gene TRBJ2-1; no clear D. The V gene lost 1 base and the J gene lost 0 bases, with 7 bases spanning the gap. Germline values: CDR1 MNHNS, CDR2 SASEGT. The CDR3 is 15 amino acids. The DNA for the CDR3 is TGTGCCAGCAGTGAAGATTCCAGCTCCTACAATGAGCAGTTCTTC. It is translated as CASSEDSSSYNEQFF.

V usage is TRBV15 and J usage is TRBJ2-3; TRBD1 agrees at 9 bases. The CDR3 is 20 residues long. Trimming removed 4 bases from V and 4 bases from J; junction bases left unmatched: 21. In germline, CDR1 is LNHNV, CDR2 YYDKDF (reference sequence). CDR3 sequence reads: CATSKGRLKQGTGFSDTQYF. The DNA for the CDR3 is TGTGCCACCAGCAAGGGGCGGCTCAAACAGGGGACAGGGTTTTCAGATACGCAGTATTTT.

For the CDR3, the DNA is TGTGCCAGCAGCCAAGGAAACAGGCGTTATGGCTACACCTTC. Residues: CASSQGNRRYGYTF. The V call is TRBV3-1 (or the pseudogene TRBV3-2), the J call TRBJ1-2; possibly TRBD1 for D (5 bases). The germline CDR1 and CDR2 sequences are LGHDT and YNNKEL (reference sequence). V was cut by 1 base and J by 5 bases, with 11 bases left in between. This CDR3 is 14 amino acids long.

This clone was observed a handful of times. This rearrangement joins TRBV3-1 (or the pseudogene TRBV3-2) to TRBJ2-5; D possibly corresponds to TRBD2 (6 bases). V was cut by 0 bases and J by 7 bases, with 12 bases left in between. CDR3 length equals 14 residues. Germline assignment: CDR1 LGHDT and CDR2 YNNKEL (reference sequence). CDR3 sequence: CASSQDNRRGTQYF. The CDR3 coding sequence is TGTGCCAGCAGCCAAGATAATCGGAGGGGGACCCAGTACTTC.

V and J are TRBV5-1 and TRBJ1-4; TRBD1 matches at 9 bases. The germline V gene has CDR1 SGHRS and CDR2 YFSETQ. Trimming at V came to 4 bases and at J to 6 bases, leaving 13 bases not matched to a gene. The CDR3 extends over 17 amino acids. The CDR3: CASSLAGTGMMDEKLFF. CDR3 nucleotides: TGCGCCAGCAGCCTCGCGGGGACAGGGATGATGGATGAAAAACTGTTTTTT.

The gene calls are TRBV9 and TRBJ1-5, with no clear D. The CDR3 is made up of 15 amino acids. From germline, CDR1 is SGDLS and CDR2 YYNGEE. V lost 7 bases to trimming and J lost 0 bases, with 14 bases between them. For the CDR3, the DNA is TGTGCCAGCTGCAGATCTCCAGATAGCAATCAGCCCCAGCATTTT. This encodes CASCRSPDSNQPQHF.

The chain carries TRBV19 and TRBJ1-6; possibly TRBD1 for D (6 bases). The CDR3 is made up of 12 amino acids. V lost 5 bases and J 9 bases, leaving 8 bases between the germline ends. Germline-derived CDR1 and CDR2 are LNHDA and SQIVND (reference sequence). DNA for the CDR3: TGTGCCAGTAGTGGGGGCCTTTCACCCCTCCACTTT. Its translation is CASSGGLSPLHF.

This clone was seen a single time. The gene calls are TRBV5-4 and TRBJ2-7; weak D call: TRBD2 (5 bases). The CDR3 loop spans 13 amino acids. Trimming removed 5 bases at V and 2 bases at J, with 11 bases between. Germline lookup yields CDR1 SGHNT and CDR2 YYREEE (reference sequence). The CDR3 nucleotides read TGTGCCAGCAGAGCGGATTCGACCTACGAGCAGTACTTC. Amino acid sequence: CASRADSTYEQYF.

The chain links TRBV7-9 to TRBJ1-4; no reliable D call. CDR1 is SEHNR and CDR2 is FQNEAQ in the germline V gene (reference sequence). The ends were cut back, 5 bases at V and 0 bases at J, with 16 bases in the middle. The CDR3 contains 17 residues. Here the CDR3 DNA reads TGTGCCAGCAGCCGACGGGGTATCGGCTCAACTAATGAAAAACTGTTTTTT. Translated, it gives CASSRRGIGSTNEKLFF.

This chain links TRBV10-3 with TRBJ1-3; 8 nucleotides match TRBD1. After removal of 3 bases from V and 5 bases from J, the junction contained 6 bases not matched to a gene. This CDR3 is 15 amino acids long. The V gene's germline CDR1 is ENHRY and CDR2 SYGVKD. Here the CDR3 reads CAISERQGQRNTIYF. The CDR3 DNA reads TGTGCCATCAGTGAAAGACAGGGGCAACGAAACACCATATATTTT.

The chain recombines TRBV5-1 with TRBJ2-1, with 7 bases identical to TRBD2. J was trimmed by 6 bases and V by 0 bases; bases with no gene match: 9. Looked up from germline, CDR1 is SGHRS and CDR2 is YFSETQ. The CDR3 runs 16 residues. The chain's CDR3 is CASSLVLGREGNEQFF. In DNA form, the CDR3 reads TGCGCCAGCAGCTTGGTTTTGGGGAGGGAGGGCAATGAGCAGTTCTTC.

CDR3 in amino acids: CASSIVRAETQYF. CDR3 nucleotide sequence: TGTGCCAGTAGTATTGTGAGGGCAGAGACCCAGTACTTC. The V and J genes are TRBV19 and TRBJ2-5, with D perhaps TRBD2 (5 bases). The length of the CDR3 is 13 residues. CDR1 LNHDA and CDR2 SQIVND come from the germline V gene (reference sequence). The V gene lost 3 bases and the J gene lost 4 bases, with 9 bases spanning the gap.

The chain joins TRBV28 to TRBJ2-7; D possibly corresponds to TRBD2 (5 bases). The CDR3 has 15 amino acids. Germline assignment: CDR1 MDHEN and CDR2 SYDVKM. V shed 5 bases and J shed 2 bases, with 16 bases lying between them. The CDR3 DNA sequence: TGTGCCAGCAGTACCACCGGCCGGGAACCCTACGAGCAGTACTTC. Protein product: CASSTTGREPYEQYF. Variable domain in full (rest from reference TRBV28 and TRBJ2-7): DVKVTQSSRYLVKRTGEKVFLECVQDMDHENMFWYRQDPGLGLRLIYFSYDVKMKEKGDIPEGYSVSREKKERFSLILESASTNQTSMYLCASSTTGREPYEQYFGPGTRLTVT.

The chain is built from TRBV5-1 and TRBJ1-2, with D unclear. The V gene lost 4 bases and the J gene lost 7 bases, with 17 bases spanning the gap. Germline CDR1 reads SGHRS; CDR2 reads YFSETQ. This CDR3 comprises 14 residues. DNA of the CDR3: TGCGCCAGCAGCCCTATGGGCAGGCACCGTGGCTACACCTTC. Protein sequence: CASSPMGRHRGYTF.

The rearrangement links TRBV7-8 to TRBJ2-5; the D gene is possibly TRBD1 (6 bases). The V gene lost 5 bases and the J gene lost 5 bases, with 15 bases spanning the gap. The CDR3 is 14 residues long. Germline CDR1 is SGHVS and CDR2 is FQNEAQ. CDR3 coding DNA: TGTGCCAGCAGCCTAGTCGCAGGGGTCGAGACCCAGTACTTC. It codes for CASSLVAGVETQYF.

The count of this clone is one. The chain combines TRBV5-4 with TRBJ2-7; 9 nucleotides match TRBD2. This CDR3 spans 17 amino acids. The trim removed 0 bases at V and 2 bases at J, leaving 9 bases unmatched. The V gene's germline CDR1 is SGHNT and CDR2 YYREEE (reference sequence). This CDR3 reads CASSLGRLAGVTYEQYF. In nucleotides, the CDR3 is TGTGCCAGCAGCTTGGGGAGGTTAGCGGGAGTTACCTACGAGCAGTACTTC.

This chain uses TRBV2 with TRBJ1-2; 10 positions match TRBD1. The CDR3 has 14 residues. Germline values: CDR1 SNHLY, CDR2 FYNNEI. V trimming: 5 bases; J trimming: 4 bases; junction bases outside the gene matches: 4. In DNA, the CDR3 is TGTGCCAGCAGTTACGGGACAGGGGCCTATGGCTACACCTTC. Amino acids: CASSYGTGAYGYTF.

This clone was detected many times. The chain uses TRBV25-1 and TRBJ2-2; D is perhaps TRBD1 (6 bases). V lost 2 bases, J lost 7 bases, and 11 bases lay in between. The CDR3 consists of 14 residues. Germline V gene sequence: CDR1 MGHDK, CDR2 SYGVNS. The CDR3 DNA is TGTGCCAGCAGTGAACAGGGGCTCAGCGGGGAGCTGTTTTTT. This sequence encodes CASSEQGLSGELFF.

The table lists this clone with a count of one. V usage is TRBV6-1 and J usage is TRBJ2-5; D is unclear. Germline V gives CDR1 MNHNS, CDR2 SASEGT. The CDR3 has 15 amino acids. The germline V and J ends were trimmed by 2 bases and 4 bases, with 14 bases remaining between them. In DNA form, the CDR3 reads TGTGCCAGCAGTGAACGGAACAGAGTTGCAGAGACCCAGTACTTC. It yields the protein CASSERNRVAETQYF.

The gene calls are TRBV13 and TRBJ2-7; D possibly corresponds to TRBD2 (5 bases). CDR3 length equals 13 residues. The V gene lost 4 bases and the J gene lost 3 bases, with 10 bases spanning the gap. Germline CDR1 PRHDT, CDR2 FYEKMQ (reference sequence). The CDR3 bases are TGTGCCAGCAGCTCGGACTTGTACTACGAGCAGTACTTC. It codes for CASSSDLYYEQYF.

The chain links TRBV6-2 or TRBV6-3 to TRBJ2-7; 12 bases match TRBD2. V was pared by 4 bases and J by 2 bases, with 6 bases of the junction left unmatched. This CDR3 has 16 amino acids. Germline CDR1 and CDR2: MNHEY and SVGEGT. This chain's CDR3 is CASSWTSGTPAYEQYF. DNA for the CDR3: TGTGCCAGCAGTTGGACTAGCGGGACGCCGGCCTACGAGCAGTACTTC.

This clone has only one observation. The genes are TRBV2 and TRBJ2-1; 9 bases are a match to TRBD1. CDR1 SNHLY and CDR2 FYNNEI come from the germline V gene. This CDR3 has 13 residues. V dropped 3 bases and J dropped 7; count of bases not matched to a gene: 1. CDR3 bases: TGTGCCAGCAGTGAGGGACAGGGTAATGAGCAGTTCTTC. It is translated as CASSEGQGNEQFF.

This chain joins TRBV27 and TRBJ2-7; no clear D. This CDR3 has 14 residues. V was trimmed by 6 bases and J by 2 bases, leaving 14 bases between them. Germline V CDR1 and CDR2: MNHEY, SMNVEV (reference sequence). For the CDR3, the DNA is TGTGCCAGCAGCCCTACTCAGGCCGCCTACGAGCAGTACTTC. Translating gives CASSPTQAAYEQYF.

In nucleotides, the CDR3 is TGTGCCAGCACCAGGGGGCGAGGGAATTCACCCCTCCACTTT. As protein: CASTRGRGNSPLHF. The chain is built from TRBV6-5 and TRBJ1-6; the match to TRBD1 covers 8 bases. Germline V lookup: CDR1 MNHEY, CDR2 SVGAGI. After removal of 7 bases from V and 7 bases from J, the junction contained 6 bases not matched to a gene. This CDR3 spans 14 amino acids.

The chain uses TRBV2 and TRBJ1-2; TRBD1 matches 8 bases. Unmatched junction bases numbered 7, after V lost 7 bases and J lost 6 bases. The CDR3 is 13 amino acids. Germline loops: CDR1 SNHLY, CDR2 FYNNEI. CDR3 loop: CASIIDRGNGYTF. CDR3 nucleotide sequence: TGTGCCAGCATAATAGACAGGGGAAATGGCTACACCTTC.

The chain has TRBV28 and TRBJ2-3; 7 positions agree with TRBD2. Germline CDR1 MDHEN, CDR2 SYDVKM. V trimming: 5 bases; J trimming: 3 bases; junction bases outside the gene matches: 5. CDR3 size: 14 residues. Written as DNA, the CDR3 is TGTGCCAGCAGTCCAGCGGGATCTACAGATACGCAGTATTTT. As protein: CASSPAGSTDTQYF.